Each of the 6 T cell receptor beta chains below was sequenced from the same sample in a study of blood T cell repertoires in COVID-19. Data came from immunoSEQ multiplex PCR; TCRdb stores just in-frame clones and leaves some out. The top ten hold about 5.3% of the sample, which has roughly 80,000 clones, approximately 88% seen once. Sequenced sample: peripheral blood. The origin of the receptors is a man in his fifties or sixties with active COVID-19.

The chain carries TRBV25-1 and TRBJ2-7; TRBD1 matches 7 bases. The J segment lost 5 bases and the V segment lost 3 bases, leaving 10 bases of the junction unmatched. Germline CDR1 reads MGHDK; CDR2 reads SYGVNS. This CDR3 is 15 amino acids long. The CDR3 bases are TGTGCCAGCAGTGACTATGTGACAGGGATTAACGAGCAGTACTTC. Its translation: CASSDYVTGINEQYF.

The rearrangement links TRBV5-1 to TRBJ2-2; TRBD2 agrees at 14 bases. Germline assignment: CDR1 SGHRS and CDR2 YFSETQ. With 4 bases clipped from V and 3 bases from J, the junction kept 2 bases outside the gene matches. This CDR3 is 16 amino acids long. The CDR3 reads CASSLTSGRDTGELFF. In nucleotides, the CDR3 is TGCGCCAGCAGCCTGACTAGCGGGAGGGACACCGGGGAGCTGTTTTTT.

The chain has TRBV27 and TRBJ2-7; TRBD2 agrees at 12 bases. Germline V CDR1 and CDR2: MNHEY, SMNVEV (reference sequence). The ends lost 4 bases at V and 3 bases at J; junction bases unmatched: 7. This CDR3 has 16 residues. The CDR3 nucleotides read TGTGCCAGCAGTTCGGGGTGGACTAGCGGGAACTACGAGCAGTACTTC. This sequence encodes CASSSGWTSGNYEQYF.

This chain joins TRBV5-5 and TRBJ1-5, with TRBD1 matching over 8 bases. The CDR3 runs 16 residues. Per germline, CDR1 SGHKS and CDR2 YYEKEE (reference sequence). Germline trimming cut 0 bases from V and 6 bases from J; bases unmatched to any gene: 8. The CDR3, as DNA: TGTGCCAGCAGCTTGGGGCCAGGGGGCAGAATTCAGCCCCAGCATTTT. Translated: CASSLGPGGRIQPQHF.

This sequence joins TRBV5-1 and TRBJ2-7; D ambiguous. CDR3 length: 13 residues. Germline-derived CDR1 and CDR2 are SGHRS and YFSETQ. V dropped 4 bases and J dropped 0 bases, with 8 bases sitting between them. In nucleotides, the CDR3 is TGCGCCAGCAGCGCCGGTAGCTCCTACGAGCAGTACTTC. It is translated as CASSAGSSYEQYF.

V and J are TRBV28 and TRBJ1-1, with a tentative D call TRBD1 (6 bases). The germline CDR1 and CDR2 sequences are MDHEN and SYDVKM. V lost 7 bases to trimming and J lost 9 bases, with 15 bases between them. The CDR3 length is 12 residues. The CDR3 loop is CASTQQGGKAFF. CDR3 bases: TGTGCCAGCACCCAACAGGGAGGGAAAGCTTTCTTT.